The source of this T cell receptor beta chain is a study of shared clonotypes between healthy human individuals. CD8 cells regarded as naive lacked CD45RO, were positively chosen for CCR7, and omitted terminally differentiated effector memory CD45RA+ cells. The CDR3 totals 12 residues. In germline, CDR1 is GTSNPN, CDR2 SVGIG (reference sequence). V shed 6 bases, J shed 7 bases, and the junction held 6 bases outside the gene matches. Concerning this clone: Its antigen is not identified.

Profiling relied on immunoSEQ multiplex PCR, and the TCRdb table lists in-frame clones only, not all of them. The sample comprises some 2.1 million clones, just under 95% of which are singletons, and more than 0.95% rests with the top ten. Study-wide points: Clonotypes shared by all four donors outscored non-shared clonotypes in generation probability. Large sequencing depth failed to make sorted-subset sequencing complete, rarefaction showed. When naive CD4 clonotypes were compared across a few donors, approximately 5% were shared.

The clonotype originates from a man between 18 and 29 years old in good health. The chain employs TRBV30 and TRBJ1-5; TRBD1 agrees at 7 bases. Sample: naive CD8+ T cells sorted from blood. DNA of the CDR3: TGTGCCTGTTCGCCAGGGGGACAGCCCCAGCATTTT. Protein product: CACSPGGQPQHF. Based on the CDR3 plus reference TRBV30 and TRBJ1-5, the full variable domain is SQTIHQWPATLVQPVGSPLSLECTVEGTSNPNLYWYRQAAGRGLQLLFYSVGIGQISSEVPQNLSASRPQDRQFILSSKKLLLSDSGFYLCACSPGGQPQHFGDGTRLSIL.